This TCR beta chain was profiled in a study of blood T cell repertoires in COVID-19. About the study: From the United States, Italy and Spain came samples of acute and convalescent COVID-19. Sample material is recorded as cDNA or gDNA derived from T cells, B-cell-depleted T cells, or PBMCs.

Authors' processing steps: It was from reference gene primer amplification that nucleated cell counts were estimated. Here immunoSEQ multiplex PCR was the method, and the copy in TCRdb shows in-frame clones only, minus some. V and J calls and clone size are copied from that table; D and trimming were computed from the DNA. The profile covers 90,000 to 120,000 clones, with about 91% appearing a single time and under 7% taken by the ten largest. This CDR3 is built from 15 residues. The trim removed 5 bases at V and 0 bases at J, leaving 7 bases unmatched. Per germline, CDR1 SQVTM and CDR2 ANQGSEA. V and J are TRBV29-1 and TRBJ1-1; 9 nucleotides agree with TRBD1. This TCR came from a man aged 50-59 years with active or convalescent COVID-19. The sample comprised peripheral blood. CDR3 sequence: CSVQYRGLLNTEAFF. CDR3 DNA: TGCAGCGTTCAATACAGGGGGCTGTTGAACACTGAAGCTTTCTTT.